One sample yielded the 30 T cell receptor beta chains listed below, sequenced in a study of blood T cell repertoires in COVID-19. TCRdb's table, derived via immunoSEQ multiplex PCR, lists solely in-frame clones and lacks some. Altogether under 300,000 clones are present, approximately 91% being singletons, with the ten largest covering about 1.2%. Sequencing was performed on PBMCs or T cells enriched from blood (not recorded which). The receptors stem from a human donor in a cohort exposed to, infected with or recovered from COVID-19 (not recorded which). The donor label of this sample is uncertain.

This chain links TRBV6-5 with TRBJ2-1, with 7 positions matching TRBD2. The CDR3 sequence is 15 residues long. J lost 4 bases, V lost 2 bases, and 5 bases had no gene match. The germline CDR1 and CDR2 sequences are MNHEY and SVGAGI. This CDR3 reads CASSYRASGYNEQFF. CDR3 DNA sequence: TGTGCCAGCAGTTACCGGGCTAGCGGTTACAATGAGCAGTTCTTC.

This chain connects TRBV3-1 (or the pseudogene TRBV3-2) to TRBJ1-2; D is possibly TRBD1 (6 bases). The CDR3 consists of 15 residues. Trimming took 2 bases from V and 8 from J, leaving 18 bases between them. Germline loops: CDR1 LGHDT, CDR2 YNNKEL (reference sequence). Here the CDR3 DNA reads TGTGCCAGCAGCCAAAACAGGGAAACTGTTGGGGGCTACACCTTC. Translated, it gives CASSQNRETVGGYTF.

The genes are TRBV9 and TRBJ2-2; TRBD1 aligns across 9 bases. Losses at the gene ends were 3 bases for V and 6 bases for J; bases not matched to a gene: 12. The CDR3 sequence is 17 residues long. Germline CDR1 is SGDLS and CDR2 is YYNGEE. The CDR3 coding sequence is TGTGCCAGCAGCGCCCACATCGGACAGGGGTGGGCCGGGGAGCTGTTTTTT. Its protein product is CASSAHIGQGWAGELFF.

This clone was recorded once. This chain uses TRBV29-1 with TRBJ2-2; 8 nucleotides agree with TRBD1. Germline V gene lookup returns CDR1 SQVTM and CDR2 ANQGSEA. V dropped 7 bases and J dropped 5; count of bases not matched to a gene: 6. The CDR3 is 13 amino acids. DNA for the CDR3: TGCAGCGGGAGACAGGGGAAGACCGGGGAGCTGTTTTTT. This encodes CSGRQGKTGELFF.

CDR3 nucleotides: TGTGCCAGTAGTATAGATCGGAGGCAGCCCCAGCATTTT. Encoded protein: CASSIDRRQPQHF. This rearrangement joins TRBV19 to TRBJ1-5; D gene ambiguous. Trimming pared 0 bases from V and 7 bases from J, leaving 7 bases between. This CDR3 contains 13 residues. Looked up from germline, CDR1 is LNHDA and CDR2 is SQIVND (reference sequence).

The rearrangement uses TRBV19 and TRBJ1-5, with 8 bases that match TRBD1. V lost 3 bases, J lost 5 bases, and 3 bases stayed unmatched. CDR1 and CDR2 (germline): LNHDA, SQIVND (reference sequence). The CDR3 length is 14 residues. The CDR3 DNA is TGTGCCAGTAGTATGGGGACAGGTGATCAGCCCCAGCATTTT. Translating it yields CASSMGTGDQPQHF.

The chain couples TRBV30 to TRBJ2-1; the D gene is possibly TRBD2 (6 bases). The CDR3 runs 14 residues. V lost 5 bases and J 5 bases, leaving 16 bases between the germline ends. Per germline, CDR1 GTSNPN and CDR2 SVGIG (reference sequence). CDR3 coding DNA: TGTGCCTGGTCTTCCGGGACGGGGGACAATGAGCAGTTCTTC. This codes for CAWSSGTGDNEQFF.

The CDR3 DNA is TGTGCCAGCAGAGGTAGCGGGGGCTCCTACAATGAGCAGTTCTTC. Encoded protein: CASRGSGGSYNEQFF. The chain uses TRBV6-5 and TRBJ2-1; TRBD2 matches 9 bases. The CDR3 totals 15 residues. The germline CDR1 and CDR2 sequences are MNHEY and SVGAGI. Trimming cost V 6 bases and J 0 bases; bases outside gene matches: 3.

V usage is TRBV4-3 and J usage is TRBJ2-7; 7 bases fit TRBD1. The germline gives CDR1 LGHNA, CDR2 YSLEER. V shed 3 bases, J shed 2 bases, and the junction held 7 bases outside the gene matches. This CDR3 has 15 amino acids. CDR3 residues: CASSQASTGTYEQYF. As DNA, the CDR3 is TGCGCCAGCAGCCAGGCCTCGACAGGGACCTACGAGCAGTACTTC.

The chain couples TRBV5-1 to TRBJ1-3, with 8 bases lining up with TRBD1. CDR1 is SGHRS and CDR2 is YFSETQ in the germline V gene. The trim removed 3 bases at V and 0 bases at J, leaving 8 bases unmatched. The CDR3 runs to 17 residues. For the CDR3, the DNA is TGCGCCAGCAGCTCCGGACAGGGAATGTACTCTGGAAACACCATATATTTT. Translation: CASSSGQGMYSGNTIYF.

The chain carries TRBV12-3 or TRBV12-4 and TRBJ1-3, with D unclear. This CDR3 region has 13 residues. V was trimmed by 11 bases and J by 0 bases, leaving 11 bases between them. The CDR3 loop reads CAGGRDSGNTIYF. The CDR3 DNA follows: TGTGCCGGCGGAAGAGACTCTGGAAACACCATATATTTT.

This rearrangement joins TRBV7-8 to TRBJ2-1; 12 positions agree with TRBD2. Germline values: CDR1 SGHVS, CDR2 FQNEAQ. V lost 5 bases to trimming and J lost 8 bases; unmatched junction nucleotides: 10. The CDR3 is made up of 16 amino acids. The chain's CDR3 is CASSPSSLAGGHEQFF. In DNA form, the CDR3 reads TGTGCCAGCAGCCCGAGTAGCCTAGCGGGGGGGCATGAGCAGTTCTTC.

The J gene is TRBJ1-1, the V gene TRBV7-2; no reliable D call. The CDR3 is 12 residues long. Germline CDR1 is SGHTA and CDR2 is FQGNSA. The V end lost 5 bases, the J end lost 9 bases, and 13 bases lay between the germline ends. The CDR3 protein is CASSLPPLKAFF. The CDR3 DNA sequence: TGTGCCAGCAGCCTCCCCCCACTGAAAGCTTTCTTT.

J is TRBJ1-1 and V is TRBV5-1; TRBD1 aligns across 7 bases. From germline, CDR1 is SGHRS and CDR2 YFSETQ. V lost 5 bases and J lost 6; bases outside the gene matches: 10. This CDR3 contains 14 residues. CDR3 sequence reads: CASSIGQGVAEAFF. Written as DNA, the CDR3 is TGCGCCAGCAGTATCGGGCAGGGGGTAGCTGAAGCTTTCTTT. The entire variable domain, with the rest obtained from reference TRBV5-1 and TRBJ1-1, is as follows: KAGVTQTPRYLIKTRGQQVTLSCSPISGHRSVSWYQQTPGQGLQFLFEYFSETQRNKGNFPGRFSGRQFSNSRSEMNVSTLELGDSALYLCASSIGQGVAEAFFGQGTRLTVV.

The gene calls are TRBV11-3 and TRBJ2-3; 7 bases are shared with TRBD2. The trim removed 5 bases at V and 2 bases at J, leaving 10 bases unmatched. Germline V gene sequence: CDR1 SGHNT, CDR2 YENEEA. The CDR3 loop spans 16 amino acids. Written as DNA, the CDR3 is TGTGCCAGCAGCAACTACCTTGGGGGGGACACAGATACGCAGTATTTT. Translation gives CASSNYLGGDTDTQYF.

The chain employs TRBV5-1 and TRBJ2-1, with D unclear. The CDR3 sequence is 13 residues long. From germline, CDR1 is SGHRS and CDR2 YFSETQ. V lost 3 bases, J lost 7 bases, and 11 bases lay in between. CDR3 in amino acids: CASSSRSRNEQFF. CDR3 coding DNA: TGCGCCAGCAGCTCCAGGTCGAGAAATGAGCAGTTCTTC.

V usage is TRBV5-1 and J usage is TRBJ1-1; possible D gene TRBD1, 6 bases. The CDR3 runs 13 residues. Germline V gives CDR1 SGHRS, CDR2 YFSETQ. V was shortened by 2 bases and J by 4 bases, with 9 bases between the two germline ends. The CDR3 DNA follows: TGCGCCAGCAGCTTAGGGGGTGGCACTGAAGCTTTCTTT. It codes for CASSLGGGTEAFF.

As regards this clone: The sample contains more than one DNA sequence encoding this CDR3. J is TRBJ2-1 and V is TRBV7-2; possible D gene TRBD2, 7 bases. The germline V gene encodes CDR1 SGHTA and CDR2 FQGNSA. V was clipped by 1 base and J by 1 base, with 11 bases between them. There are 16 residues in the CDR3. CDR3 sequence reads: CASSLEGGGSYNEQFF. The CDR3 coding sequence is TGTGCCAGCAGCTTAGAAGGGGGGGGATCCTACAATGAGCAGTTCTTC. Looking up the rest from reference TRBV7-2 and TRBJ2-1 gives the full variable domain: GAGVSQSPSNKVTEKGKDVELRCDPISGHTALYWYRQSLGQGLEFLIYFQGNSAPDKSGLPSDRFSAERTGGSVSTLTIQRTQQEDSAVYLCASSLEGGGSYNEQFFGPGTRLTVL.

V and J are TRBV21-1 and TRBJ1-1; the DNA was not compared with TRBD1, the D call given in the table. TRBV21-1 is a known pseudogene. The CDR3 consists of 15 residues. The CDR3 loop is CASSTTGAMNTEAFF. CDR3 nucleotides: TGTGCCAGCAGCACCACAGGGGCGATGAACACTGAAGCTTTCTTT.

The rearrangement joins TRBV9 to TRBJ1-3, with D uncertain. Trimming removed 3 bases from V and 0 bases from J, with 7 bases in between. The germline CDR1 and CDR2 sequences are SGDLS and YYNGEE. The length of the CDR3 is 14 residues. CDR3 loop: CASSGSLSGNTIYF. In DNA form, the CDR3 reads TGTGCCAGCAGCGGGAGTCTCTCTGGAAACACCATATATTTT.

The chain employs TRBV5-1 and TRBJ2-7, with D perhaps TRBD2 (6 bases). There are 15 residues in the CDR3. V was pared by 0 bases and J by 5 bases, with 15 bases between. CDR1 is SGHRS, CDR2 YFSETQ, per germline. CDR3 region: CASSLDGAPGDEQYF. CDR3 bases: TGCGCCAGCAGCTTGGATGGGGCCCCGGGGGACGAGCAGTACTTC.

The V call is TRBV5-6, the J call TRBJ1-1; 8 nucleotides line up with TRBD1. The CDR3 has 14 residues. Germline V gives CDR1 SGHDT, CDR2 YYEEEE. V gave up 0 bases and J gave up 7 bases; unmatched junction bases: 5. CDR3 nucleotides: TGTGCCAGCAGCTTGGGGACAGGGAAGGTTGAAGCTTTCTTT. This gives the protein CASSLGTGKVEAFF.

This chain uses TRBV12-3 or TRBV12-4 with TRBJ2-7; D unresolved. Trimming took 3 bases from V and 0 from J, leaving 6 bases between them. This CDR3 region has 13 residues. The CDR3 reads CASSFGNSYEQYF. The CDR3 DNA reads as TGTGCCAGCAGTTTTGGCAACTCCTACGAGCAGTACTTC.

Here the CDR3 reads CASSLAKGGGEKLFF. The CDR3 region has the DNA TGCGCCAGCAGCTTGGCCAAAGGGGGCGGTGAAAAACTGTTTTTT. V and J are TRBV5-1 and TRBJ1-4; 7 nucleotides match TRBD1. The CDR3 length is 15 residues. Germline CDR1 and CDR2: SGHRS and YFSETQ. J was trimmed by 7 bases and V by 0 bases; bases with no gene match: 6.

The V call is TRBV27, the J call TRBJ1-1; D perhaps matches TRBD1 (5 bases). Trimming left V 8 bases short and J 2 bases short, with 12 bases between. Germline V gene sequence: CDR1 MNHEY, CDR2 SMNVEV (reference sequence). This CDR3 is built from 13 residues. The CDR3 protein is CASRGGLNTEAFF. CDR3 nucleotide sequence: TGTGCCAGCCGCGGGGGATTAAACACTGAAGCTTTCTTT.

The chain links TRBV5-1 to TRBJ2-3; 9 nucleotides match TRBD1. Germline CDR1 and CDR2: SGHRS and YFSETQ. Trimming took 2 bases from V and 2 from J; bases not matched to a gene: 6. CDR3 size: 16 residues. The CDR3 nucleotides are TGCGCCAGCAGCTTTTCCGGGACAGGGAACACAGATACGCAGTATTTT. Protein sequence: CASSFSGTGNTDTQYF.

The chain recombines TRBV11-3 with TRBJ1-1; tentative D call: TRBD1 (5 bases). Germline CDR1 reads SGHNT; CDR2 reads YENEEA. Trimming shortened V by 5 bases and J by 6 bases, and 13 bases separated the two germline ends. This CDR3 has 13 amino acids. The CDR3 DNA reads TGTGCCAGCAGCCGAACAGGAATCTCTGAAGCTTTCTTT. Encoded protein: CASSRTGISEAFF. Variable domain in full (rest from reference TRBV11-3 and TRBJ1-1): EAGVVQSPRYKIIEKKQPVAFWCNPISGHNTLYWYLQNLGQGPELLIRYENEEAVDDSQLPKDRFSAERLKGVDSTLKIQPAELGDSAVYLCASSRTGISEAFFGQGTRLTVV.

This clone was detected only once. The rearrangement links TRBV29-1 to TRBJ1-2; D is unclear. Trimming took 0 bases from V and 3 from J, leaving 11 bases between them. CDR3 length equals 14 residues. Germline V gene sequence: CDR1 SQVTM, CDR2 ANQGSEA. The CDR3 DNA reads as TGCAGCGTTGAAGATCACCGGGGTTACTATGGCTACACCTTC. This encodes CSVEDHRGYYGYTF.

Worth noting for this clone: Other DNA sequences in this sample translate to the same CDR3. The chain employs TRBV19 and TRBJ2-7, with 7 bases fitting TRBD2. The CDR3 extends over 14 amino acids. Germline V gene lookup returns CDR1 LNHDA and CDR2 SQIVND (reference sequence). Losses at the gene ends were 3 bases for V and 0 bases for J; bases not matched to a gene: 2. The CDR3 DNA is TGTGCCAGTAGTATTGGGGGGGACTCCTACGAGCAGTACTTC. It encodes CASSIGGDSYEQYF.

This rearrangement joins TRBV7-3 to TRBJ2-3; 8 bases agree with TRBD2. This CDR3 is built from 14 residues. V lost 4 bases and J lost 4; bases outside the gene matches: 4. From germline, CDR1 is SGHTA and CDR2 FQGTGA. In DNA form, the CDR3 reads TGTGCCAGCAGCTCCTTCGGGGGGGCAGATACGCAGTATTTT. Its protein product is CASSSFGGADTQYF.